The T cell receptor (beta chain) described here comes from a study of blood T cell repertoires in COVID-19. As for the study in general: The study drew acute and convalescent COVID-19 samples from the United States, Italy and Spain. PBMCs, B-cell-depleted T cells, or T cells were the source of the cDNA or gDNA that made up the material.

Patients at the Seattle site were enrolled during active infection and followed longitudinally. Under the authors' procedure: Reference gene primer amplification yielded estimated nucleated cell counts. Profiled with immunoSEQ multiplex PCR; TCRdb holds only in-frame clones, not every one. V and J calls and clone size are those listed in that table; D and trimming were worked out from the DNA. In the table there are 150,000 or so clones, 93% of which are singletons. CDR1 and CDR2 (germline): LNHDA, SQIVND (reference sequence). The CDR3 is 14 residues long. After removal of 6 bases from V and 13 bases from J, the junction contained 14 bases not matched to a gene.

The origin of this receptor is a woman in her fifties or sixties with COVID-19, enrolled during active disease. Sequenced input: peripheral blood. The genes are TRBV19 and TRBJ2-1; 8 nucleotides agree with TRBD1. Written as DNA, the CDR3 is TGTGCCAGTAGATTGGACAGGGTTCTCGGGGTCCAGTTCTTC. Its translation: CASRLDRVLGVQFF.